This TCR beta chain was found in a study of shared clonotypes between healthy human individuals. The CDR3 contains 13 residues. V lost 6 bases, J lost 0 bases, and 2 bases stayed unmatched. Germline V gene sequence: CDR1 MGHDK, CDR2 SYGVNS. Assay used: immunoSEQ multiplex PCR; TCRdb lists only in-frame clones, some missing. The sample includes about 1 million clones, around 76% of them seen just once. The TCR sequence derives from a man in his late teens or twenties in good health. This chain joins TRBV25-1 and TRBJ2-7; 7 bases align to TRBD1. The sequencing input was memory CD4+ T cells sorted from blood. Subset defined: CD45RA-negative fraction. The CDR3 loop is CASSRGSSYEQYF. CDR3 coding DNA: TGTGCCAGCAGCAGGGGGAGCTCCTACGAGCAGTACTTC.